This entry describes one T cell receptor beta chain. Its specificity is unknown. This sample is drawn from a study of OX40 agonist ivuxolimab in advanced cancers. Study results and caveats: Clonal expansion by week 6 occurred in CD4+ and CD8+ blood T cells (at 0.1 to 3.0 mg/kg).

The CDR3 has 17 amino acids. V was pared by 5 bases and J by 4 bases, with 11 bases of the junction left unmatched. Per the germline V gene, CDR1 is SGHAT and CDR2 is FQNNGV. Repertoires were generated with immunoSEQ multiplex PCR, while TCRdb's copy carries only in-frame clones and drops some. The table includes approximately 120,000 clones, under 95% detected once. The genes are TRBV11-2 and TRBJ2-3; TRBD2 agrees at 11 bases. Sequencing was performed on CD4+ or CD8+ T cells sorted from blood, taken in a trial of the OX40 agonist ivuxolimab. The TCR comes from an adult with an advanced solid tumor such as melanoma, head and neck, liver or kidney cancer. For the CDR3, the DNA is TGTGCCAGCAGCACTCCACCCGGGACTAGCGGTGCAGATACGCAGTATTTT. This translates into CASSTPPGTSGADTQYF.